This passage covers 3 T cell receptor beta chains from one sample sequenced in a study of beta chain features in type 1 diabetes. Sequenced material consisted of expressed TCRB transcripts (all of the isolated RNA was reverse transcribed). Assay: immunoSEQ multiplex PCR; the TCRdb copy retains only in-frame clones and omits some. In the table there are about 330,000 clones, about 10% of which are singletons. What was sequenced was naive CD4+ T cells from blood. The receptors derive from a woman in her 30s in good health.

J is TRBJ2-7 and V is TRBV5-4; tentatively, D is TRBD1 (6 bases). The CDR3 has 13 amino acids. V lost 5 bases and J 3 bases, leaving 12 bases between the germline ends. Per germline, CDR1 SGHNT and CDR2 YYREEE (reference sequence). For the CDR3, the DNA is TGTGCCAGCAGTCCAGGGGTTGGCTACGAGCAGTACTTC. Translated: CASSPGVGYEQYF.

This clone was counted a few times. The DNA of the CDR3 is TGTGCCAGCAGCCAAGGGCTAGCGGGAGCCTACGAGCAGTACTTC. Its protein product is CASSQGLAGAYEQYF. V usage is TRBV4-2 and J usage is TRBJ2-7; 10 bases are shared with TRBD2. The ends lost 1 base at V and 2 bases at J; junction bases unmatched: 2. Looked up from germline, CDR1 is LGHNA and CDR2 is YNFKEQ. This CDR3 comprises 15 residues.

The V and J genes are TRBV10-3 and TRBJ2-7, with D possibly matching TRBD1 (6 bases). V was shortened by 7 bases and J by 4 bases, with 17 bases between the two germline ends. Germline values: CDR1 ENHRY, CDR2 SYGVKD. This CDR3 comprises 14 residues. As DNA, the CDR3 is TGTGCCATCACCCCTGAAGGGGGATCGTACGAGCAGTACTTC. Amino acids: CAITPEGGSYEQYF.